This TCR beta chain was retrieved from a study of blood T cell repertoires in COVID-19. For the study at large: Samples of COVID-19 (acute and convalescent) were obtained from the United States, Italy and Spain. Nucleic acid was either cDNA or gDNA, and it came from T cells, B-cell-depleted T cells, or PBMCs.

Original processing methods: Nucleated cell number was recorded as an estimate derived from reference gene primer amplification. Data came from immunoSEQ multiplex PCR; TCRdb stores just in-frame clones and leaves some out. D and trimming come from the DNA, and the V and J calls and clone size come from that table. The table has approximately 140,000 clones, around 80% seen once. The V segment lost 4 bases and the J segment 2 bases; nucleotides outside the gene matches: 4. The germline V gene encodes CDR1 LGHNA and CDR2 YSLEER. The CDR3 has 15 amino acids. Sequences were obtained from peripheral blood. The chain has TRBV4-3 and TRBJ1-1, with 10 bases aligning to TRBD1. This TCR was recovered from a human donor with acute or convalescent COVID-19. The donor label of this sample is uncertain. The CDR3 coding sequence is TGCGCCAGCAGCCCGGGACAGGGGATCAACACTGAAGCTTTCTTT. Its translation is CASSPGQGINTEAFF.